The sequence of this TCR beta chain was determined in a study of CD8 T cells in Susac syndrome. TEMRA cells were FACS-enriched and CD8+ and CD4+ T cells negatively isolated. The CDR3 length is 13 residues. Germline lookup yields CDR1 MGHDK and CDR2 SYGVNS. With 2 bases removed from V and 4 bases from J, the gap between germline ends came to 7 bases. RNA totalling 0.5 to 1 ug underwent reverse transcription with random hexamers. immunoSEQ multiplex PCR amplified TCR beta CDR3 across 54 Vbeta, 13 Jbeta. MiXCR was run by TCRdb on the immunoSEQ multiplex PCR reads, yielding one entry per CDR3 protein. The sample includes around 140,000 distinct CDR3 sequences, 80% of them seen just once.

The TCR was taken from a human donor with multiple sclerosis. This sequence joins TRBV25-1 and TRBJ2-3; D gene unclear. Specimen: CD8+ T cells from PBMCs. This chain's CDR3 is CASSETDSDTQYF. CDR3 in DNA: TGTGCCAGCAGTGAAACCGACTCAGATACGCAGTATTTT. The entire variable domain, with the rest obtained from reference TRBV25-1 and TRBJ2-3, is as follows: EADIYQTPRYLVIGTGKKITLECSQTMGHDKMYWYQQDPGMELHLIHYSYGVNSTEKGDLSSESTVSRIRTEHFPLTLESARPSHTSQYLCASSETDSDTQYFGPGTRLTVL.